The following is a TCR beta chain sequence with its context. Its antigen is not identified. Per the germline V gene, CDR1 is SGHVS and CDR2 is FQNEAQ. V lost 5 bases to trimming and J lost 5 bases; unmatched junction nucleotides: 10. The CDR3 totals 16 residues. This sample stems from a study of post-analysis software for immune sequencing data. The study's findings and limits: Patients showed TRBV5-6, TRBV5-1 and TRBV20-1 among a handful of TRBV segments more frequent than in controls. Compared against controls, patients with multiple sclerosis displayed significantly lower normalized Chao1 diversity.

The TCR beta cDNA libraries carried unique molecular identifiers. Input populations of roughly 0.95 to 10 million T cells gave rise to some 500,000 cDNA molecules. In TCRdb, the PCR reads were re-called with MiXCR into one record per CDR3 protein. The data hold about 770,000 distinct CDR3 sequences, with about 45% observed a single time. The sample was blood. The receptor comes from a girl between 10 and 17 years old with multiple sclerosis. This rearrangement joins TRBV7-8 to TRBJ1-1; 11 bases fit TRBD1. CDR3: CASSPRTGGGRTEAFF. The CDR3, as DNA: TGTGCCAGCAGCCCTAGGACAGGGGGCGGAAGGACTGAAGCTTTCTTT.